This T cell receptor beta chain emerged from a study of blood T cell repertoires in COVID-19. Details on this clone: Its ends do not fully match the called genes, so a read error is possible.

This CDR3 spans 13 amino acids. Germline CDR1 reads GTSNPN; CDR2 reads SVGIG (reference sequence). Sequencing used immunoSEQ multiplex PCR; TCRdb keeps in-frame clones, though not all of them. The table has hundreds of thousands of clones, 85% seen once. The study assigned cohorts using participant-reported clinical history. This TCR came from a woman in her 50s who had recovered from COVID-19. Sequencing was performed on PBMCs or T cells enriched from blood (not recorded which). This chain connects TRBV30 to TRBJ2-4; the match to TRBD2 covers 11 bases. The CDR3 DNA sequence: TGTGCCTGGAGTCTTACTAGCGGGAGTATGAATTCCTTC. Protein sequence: CAWSLTSGSMNSF.